These 8 T cell receptor beta chains were all obtained from the same sample, sequenced in a study of CD8 T cell repertoires and HIV-1 epitope variants. The protocol was immunoSEQ multiplex PCR, while the TCRdb copy is restricted to in-frame clones and leaves out a portion. Found here are 5,500 to 7,500 clones, under 75% of them singletons; the top ten hold 45%. No antigen has been assigned to these receptors. The sequencing sample was made of cultured CD8+ T cells derived from PBMCs. The receptors derive from a male donor with HIV.

The rearrangement links TRBV6-5 to TRBJ2-7; D is ambiguous. Germline V gives CDR1 MNHEY, CDR2 SVGAGI. V shed 0 bases and J shed 0 bases, with 3 bases lying between them. The CDR3 spans 13 residues. CDR3 loop: CASSYSASYEQYF. The DNA for the CDR3 is TGTGCCAGCAGTTACTCTGCCTCCTACGAGCAGTACTTC.

The rearrangement links TRBV5-4 to TRBJ2-1; the match to TRBD2 covers 10 bases. Germline V gene data show CDR1 as SGHNT and CDR2 as YYREEE (reference sequence). The CDR3 is 14 amino acids. Trimming took 4 bases from V and 3 from J; bases not matched to a gene: 1. CDR3 amino acids: CASSLAGDYNEQFF. CDR3 DNA sequence: TGTGCCAGCAGCCTAGCGGGGGACTACAATGAGCAGTTCTTC. Filled out from reference TRBV5-4 and TRBJ2-1, the complete variable domain reads ETGVTQSPTHLIKTRGQQVTLRCSSQSGHNTVSWYQQALGQGPQFIFQYYREEENGRGNFPPRFSGLQFPNYSSELNVNALELDDSALYLCASSLAGDYNEQFFGPGTRLTVL.

V and J are TRBV5-1 and TRBJ1-2, with D unresolved. In germline, CDR1 is SGHRS, CDR2 YFSETQ. There are 15 residues in the CDR3. The germline V and J ends were trimmed by 4 bases and 6 bases, with 19 bases remaining between them. CDR3 DNA sequence: TGCGCCAGCAGCATGAAGGGCCCATCGAGCAATGGCTACACCTTC. Translated, it gives CASSMKGPSSNGYTF.

The chain carries TRBV6-4 and TRBJ2-1; D tentatively fits TRBD1 or TRBD2 (5 bases each). V was trimmed by 5 bases and J by 6 bases, leaving 11 bases between them. CDR3 length: 13 residues. CDR1 MRHNA and CDR2 SNTAGT come from the germline V gene. This CDR3 reads CASSPGTGNEQFF. The CDR3 DNA sequence: TGTGCCAGCAGTCCGGGGACCGGCAATGAGCAGTTCTTC.

This rearrangement joins TRBV11-1 to TRBJ2-7, with D perhaps matching TRBD1 (6 bases). The CDR3 contains 13 residues. Germline lookup yields CDR1 SGHAT and CDR2 FQDESV (reference sequence). Trimming left V 7 bases short and J 6 bases short, with 16 bases between. This CDR3 reads CASTPFGTFEQYF. The DNA for the CDR3 is TGTGCCAGCACCCCTTTCGGGACATTCGAGCAGTACTTC.

The gene calls are TRBV5-1 and TRBJ1-1; D is ambiguous. Germline lookup yields CDR1 SGHRS and CDR2 YFSETQ. This CDR3 is built from 11 residues. Trimming cost V 5 bases and J 3 bases, with 5 bases left between them. The CDR3 DNA is TGCGCCAGCAGGGGGTACACTGAAGCTTTCTTT. It yields the protein CASRGYTEAFF.

This clone was counted a few times. The chain uses TRBV28 and TRBJ2-7, with D perhaps matching TRBD2 (5 bases). V gave up 6 bases and J gave up 0 bases, with 12 bases separating them. The germline CDR1 and CDR2 sequences are MDHEN and SYDVKM. This CDR3 has 14 residues. Written as DNA, the CDR3 is TGTGCCAGCAGCCGAGAGGGTTACTCCTACGAGCAGTACTTC. Its translation: CASSREGYSYEQYF.

The chain is built from TRBV5-1 and TRBJ1-2, with D possibly being TRBD1 (6 bases). CDR1 and CDR2 from the germline V gene are SGHRS and YFSETQ. The CDR3 spans 14 residues. The germline V and J ends were trimmed by 4 bases and 8 bases, with 18 bases remaining between them. CDR3 in amino acids: CASSDTQQGPGYTF. The CDR3 bases are TGCGCCAGCAGCGACACCCAACAGGGTCCCGGCTACACCTTC.